This T cell receptor (beta chain) comes out of a study of blood T cell repertoires in COVID-19. Germline lookup yields CDR1 DFQATT and CDR2 SNEGSKA (reference sequence). CDR3 length equals 17 residues. V lost 3 bases, J lost 0 bases, and 18 bases lay in between. Using immunoSEQ multiplex PCR, the repertoire was profiled, and TCRdb retains in-frame clones only, with some absent. The sample has about 140,000 clones, about 80% seen once. The chain employs TRBV20-1 and TRBJ2-1; a possible D gene is TRBD2 (6 bases). Material for sequencing was peripheral blood. The sequence derives from an older woman with acute or convalescent COVID-19. The CDR3 DNA sequence: TGCAGTGCTAGTTCGGCGACTAGGGTTCCCTCCTACAATGAGCAGTTCTTC. Protein sequence: CSASSATRVPSYNEQFF.